The 28 T cell receptor beta chains in this list originate from one sample, sequenced in a study of metastatic and nonmetastatic thyroid tumors. TCRdb re-clonotyped the PCR reads through MiXCR. The sample includes tens of thousands of clones, 10% to 15% of them seen just once. No patient had received any treatment before thyroid surgery. The sequencing sample was made of blood. The source is a female donor with papillary thyroid cancer or a benign thyroid nodule (not recorded which). Some clones in this sample may be carry-over from other donors' samples.

Note on this clone: A read error is possible here, since a much larger clone lies one base away. This sample also contains other DNA sequences that code for the same CDR3. The chain carries TRBV5-4 and TRBJ2-1; the match to TRBD2 covers 7 bases. The CDR3 covers 16 residues. Germline CDR1 SGHNT, CDR2 YYREEE (reference sequence). CDR3 residues: CASSLGGRGVADEQFF. The DNA for the CDR3 is TGCGCCAGCAGCTTGGGAGGACGGGGGGTCGCTGATGAGCAGTTCTTC.

This clone is medium-sized by share. The J gene is TRBJ1-2, the V gene TRBV12-3 or TRBV12-4; D is undetermined. The CDR3 contains 12 residues. V was clipped by 6 bases and J by 3 bases, with 8 bases between them. The CDR3, as DNA: TGTGCCAGCAGCCCGGATGACTATGGCTACACCTTC. It codes for CASSPDDYGYTF.

The chain has TRBV19 and TRBJ2-1, with 8 positions matching TRBD2. Losses at the gene ends were 5 bases for V and 4 bases for J; bases not matched to a gene: 13. In germline, CDR1 is LNHDA, CDR2 SQIVND (reference sequence). This CDR3 spans 17 amino acids. For the CDR3, the DNA is TGTGCCAGTAGTGTCTTCCAGGGCGGGGGGTCTTACAATGAGCAGTTCTTC. Its protein is CASSVFQGGGSYNEQFF.

At least ten counts were recorded for this clone. The V and J genes are TRBV4-3 and TRBJ1-1; 7 bases are shared with TRBD1. Looked up from germline, CDR1 is LGHNA and CDR2 is YSLEER. V shed 4 bases, J shed 0 bases, and the junction held 5 bases outside the gene matches. The CDR3 covers 15 residues. The CDR3 nucleotides read TGCGCCAGCAGCCCTCGACAGGGAATGAACACTGAAGCTTTCTTT. This gives the protein CASSPRQGMNTEAFF.

This clone appeared many times. The chain employs TRBV7-3 and TRBJ1-1; D is perhaps TRBD1 (5 bases). CDR1 and CDR2 from the germline V gene are SGHTA and FQGTGA. Deletions cut 6 bases from V and 4 bases from J, with 12 bases between. The CDR3 is 13 residues long. The CDR3 spells CASRSDSLTEAFF. Here the CDR3 DNA reads TGTGCCAGCAGATCTGACAGTCTCACTGAAGCTTTCTTT.

This clone was seen a handful of times. The rearrangement links TRBV2 to TRBJ2-7, with 9 bases fitting TRBD1. The CDR3 has 15 residues. Losses at the gene ends were 6 bases for V and 7 bases for J; bases not matched to a gene: 13. Germline V lookup: CDR1 SNHLY, CDR2 FYNNEI. This CDR3 reads CASRSTGGQLEEQYF. The CDR3 coding sequence is TGTGCCAGCAGATCGACAGGGGGTCAGTTAGAGGAGCAGTACTTC.

This chain joins TRBV4-2 and TRBJ1-2; 8 positions match TRBD1. Trimming cost V 6 bases and J 9 bases; bases outside gene matches: 15. This CDR3 spans 15 amino acids. The germline V gene has CDR1 LGHNA and CDR2 YNFKEQ. CDR3 bases: TGTGCCAGCAGTCAGTTGCCGACAGGGGAATATTGCTACACCTTC. This encodes CASSQLPTGEYCYTF.

This clone is medium-sized in the sample. V and J are TRBV6-1 and TRBJ1-2; TRBD1 agrees at 8 bases. This CDR3 spans 14 amino acids. V shed 10 bases, J shed 4 bases, and the junction held 11 bases outside the gene matches. Germline CDR1 MNHNS, CDR2 SASEGT. Here the CDR3 reads CATLGTGRGYGYTF. In DNA form, the CDR3 reads TGTGCCACCCTAGGGACAGGTCGGGGCTATGGCTACACCTTC.

To note about this clone: A much larger clone differs from this one at a single base, so this may be a read error. The chain carries TRBV5-6 and TRBJ1-1; no reliable D call. V lost 5 bases to trimming and J lost 13 bases, with 21 bases between them. The CDR3 runs 13 residues. Germline V gene lookup returns CDR1 SGHDT and CDR2 YYEEEE. DNA of the CDR3: TGTGCCAGCAGATTGACGGCAGAGGTGATTGGTTTCTTT. It encodes CASRLTAEVIGFF.

This clone was seen ten or more times. The J gene is TRBJ1-5, the V gene TRBV30; 8 bases agree with TRBD1. The J segment lost 9 bases and the V segment lost 5 bases, leaving 9 bases of the junction unmatched. The length of the CDR3 is 13 residues. CDR1 is GTSNPN, CDR2 SVGIG, per germline (reference sequence). The CDR3 DNA is TGTGCCTGGGCGGGACAGGCGCTAGGGCCCCAGCATTTT. Amino acid sequence: CAWAGQALGPQHF.

By sample fraction, this clone is medium-sized. Within the sample, other DNA sequences also encode this same CDR3. This chain connects TRBV6-1 to TRBJ1-6, with a possible D match to TRBD1 (5 bases). The CDR3 is 14 amino acids. V lost 4 bases, J lost 2 bases, and 6 bases lay in between. Germline V gene sequence: CDR1 MNHNS, CDR2 SASEGT. CDR3 amino acids: CASSAGPYNSPLHF. The CDR3 DNA reads TGTGCCAGCAGTGCGGGACCCTATAATTCACCCCTCCACTTT.

The chain joins TRBV7-3 to TRBJ2-1; the D is unclear. The V end lost 5 bases, the J end lost 0 bases, and 11 bases lay between the germline ends. Germline CDR1 reads SGHTA; CDR2 reads FQGTGA. This CDR3 is 15 amino acids long. CDR3 DNA sequence: TGTGCCAGCAGCAATGGTCAAAGCTCCTACAATGAGCAGTTCTTC. Translation gives CASSNGQSSYNEQFF.

This clone was counted at least ten times. The chain has TRBV4-2 and TRBJ2-1, with no clear D. The CDR3 length is 12 residues. Germline V gene sequence: CDR1 LGHNA, CDR2 YNFKEQ. V shed 1 base and J shed 6 bases, with 4 bases lying between them. For the CDR3, the DNA is TGTGCCAGCAGCCAAGGAGGCAATGAGCAGTTCTTC. Translated, it gives CASSQGGNEQFF.

This clone was counted at least ten times. This CDR3 reads CASSRIGVSGANVLTF. The CDR3, as DNA: TGTGCCAGCAGCCGAATCGGTGTCTCTGGGGCCAACGTCCTGACTTTC. This chain joins TRBV27 and TRBJ2-6; D not resolved. Per the germline V gene, CDR1 is MNHEY and CDR2 is SMNVEV (reference sequence). The V end lost 6 bases, the J end lost 0 bases, and 12 bases lay between the germline ends. The CDR3 has 16 residues.

Ten or more counts support this clone. J is TRBJ1-1 and V is TRBV6-1; D call uncertain. Trimming shortened V by 5 bases and J by 5 bases, and 21 bases separated the two germline ends. Germline loops: CDR1 MNHNS, CDR2 SASEGT. CDR3 length: 16 residues. The chain's CDR3 is CASSFRVDGGNTEAFF. The CDR3 nucleotides read TGTGCCAGCAGTTTTAGGGTCGACGGCGGGAATACTGAAGCTTTCTTT.

A word on this clone: Without the conserved terminal phenylalanine or tryptophan, this CDR3 likely stems from a read error. V is TRBV11-3 and J is TRBJ2-7; no reliable D call. Trimming removed 7 bases from V and 2 bases from J, with 15 bases in between. The CDR3 runs 14 residues. CDR1 is SGHNT, CDR2 YENEEA, per germline. The CDR3 DNA reads TGTGCCAGCATCCTGAGCAGTAGAACCTACGAGCAGTACCTC. Its translation is CASILSSRTYEQYL.

The V call is TRBV6-1, the J call TRBJ2-1; 8 nucleotides match TRBD2. The CDR3 has 15 residues. Trimming removed 3 bases from V and 6 bases from J; junction bases left unmatched: 7. Germline V gene lookup returns CDR1 MNHNS and CDR2 SASEGT. CDR3 coding DNA: TGTGCCAGCAGTGAGAGCGGGAGTTCAGGCAATGAGCAGTTCTTC. Amino acid sequence: CASSESGSSGNEQFF.

This clone was detected ten times or more. This chain links TRBV19 with TRBJ2-4; D is possibly TRBD1 (5 bases). In germline, CDR1 is LNHDA, CDR2 SQIVND (reference sequence). The CDR3 totals 12 residues. V was trimmed by 4 bases and J by 8 bases, leaving 9 bases between them. DNA for the CDR3: TGTGCCAGTAGTACCCTAGGGGACATTCAGTACTTC. Its protein is CASSTLGDIQYF. Full variable domain (outside the CDR3, taken from reference TRBV19 and TRBJ2-4): DGGITQSPKYLFRKEGQNVTLSCEQNLNHDAMYWYRQDPGQGLRLIYYSQIVNDFQKGDIAEGYSVSREKKESFPLTVTSAQKNPTAFYLCASSTLGDIQYFGAGTRLSVL.

This clone was counted ten times or more. CDR3 region: CASSHGGSTDTQYF. The CDR3 nucleotides read TGTGCCAGCAGTCACGGGGGGAGCACAGATACGCAGTATTTT. V gene TRBV6-1 combines with J gene TRBJ2-3; 7 positions match TRBD2. In germline, CDR1 is MNHNS, CDR2 SASEGT. The ends lost 5 bases at V and 0 bases at J; junction bases unmatched: 2. The CDR3 is 14 amino acids.

This clone was recorded at least ten times. The V and J genes are TRBV4-3 and TRBJ1-1, with TRBD1 as a possible D gene (5 bases). V was cut by 3 bases and J by 1 base, with 18 bases left in between. The V gene's germline CDR1 is LGHNA and CDR2 YSLEER. The CDR3 runs to 17 residues. Written as DNA, the CDR3 is TGCGCCAGCAGCCACCAAGCGGGAGGACAAGGGAACACTGAAGCTTTCTTT. It encodes CASSHQAGGQGNTEAFF.

Details on this clone: A read error may be the cause here, since a much bigger clone is one base away. Other nucleotide sequences in the sample specify the same CDR3. The V call is TRBV29-1, the J call TRBJ1-3; 7 bases agree with TRBD1. The germline V gene has CDR1 SQVTM and CDR2 ANQGSEA. V lost 6 bases to trimming and J lost 2 bases; unmatched junction nucleotides: 13. This CDR3 spans 16 amino acids. CDR3 coding DNA: TGCAGCGTGGGATTCCTTCAGGGGGGGACTGGAAACACCATATATTTT. Its translation: CSVGFLQGGTGNTIYF.

This clone was counted between two and nine times. The rearrangement uses TRBV27 and TRBJ2-7, with TRBD1 matching 7 bases. Germline V gene data show CDR1 as MNHEY and CDR2 as SMNVEV (reference sequence). The V segment lost 5 bases and the J segment 3 bases; nucleotides outside the gene matches: 10. The CDR3 has 15 amino acids. The CDR3 coding sequence is TGTGCCAGCAGTCACAACAAGGACAGGTTCTACGAGCAGTACTTC. It is translated as CASSHNKDRFYEQYF.

This clone has just one count. The rearrangement links TRBV20-1 to TRBJ2-1, with D possibly being TRBD2 (5 bases). This CDR3 has 19 residues. V lost 2 bases to trimming and J lost 0 bases, with 23 bases between them. The germline V gene encodes CDR1 DFQATT and CDR2 SNEGSKA (reference sequence). The CDR3 region has the DNA TGCAGTGCTAGAACTAGTGGGAGTGCCTATACCCACTCCTACAATGAGCAGTTCTTC. Its protein product is CSARTSGSAYTHSYNEQFF.

This clone was seen repeatedly, ten times or more. The V gene is TRBV2, the J gene TRBJ2-1, with 8 bases matching TRBD2. CDR3 length: 13 residues. V shed 7 bases and J 3 bases; nucleotides not matched to a gene: 2. Germline V gives CDR1 SNHLY, CDR2 FYNNEI. CDR3 sequence (DNA): TGTGCCAGCACGGGGGGGTACTACAATGAGCAGTTCTTC. Translation: CASTGGYYNEQFF.

In its sample, this clone was seen a few times. This chain joins TRBV6-1 and TRBJ2-7; 7 nucleotides agree with TRBD2. J lost 4 bases, V lost 3 bases, and 6 bases had no gene match. Germline CDR1 is MNHNS and CDR2 is SASEGT. The CDR3 length is 14 residues. The CDR3 spells CASSDREALYEQYF. CDR3 coding DNA: TGTGCCAGCAGTGACCGGGAGGCATTATACGAGCAGTACTTC.

The table lists this clone with many counts. This chain links TRBV5-1 with TRBJ2-3; the match to TRBD1 covers 7 bases. J lost 5 bases, V lost 4 bases, and 7 bases had no gene match. The CDR3 sequence is 14 residues long. The germline V gene has CDR1 SGHRS and CDR2 YFSETQ. CDR3 DNA sequence: TGCGCCAGCAGCCCGGGGACAGTCGTAGATACGCAGTATTTT. Protein sequence: CASSPGTVVDTQYF.

This clone occurred many times. The rearrangement joins TRBV5-1 to TRBJ2-1; TRBD2 matches at 7 bases. The CDR3 is 15 amino acids. The germline CDR1 and CDR2 sequences are SGHRS and YFSETQ. Trimming removed 0 bases from V and 8 bases from J; junction bases left unmatched: 8. CDR3 region: CASSLDLSGRDEQFF. As DNA, the CDR3 is TGCGCCAGCAGCTTGGATTTATCAGGGAGGGATGAGCAGTTCTTC.

This clone was recorded at least ten times. The chain employs TRBV5-1 and TRBJ2-3, with no clear D. V lost 0 bases and J 4 bases, leaving 15 bases between the germline ends. The CDR3 consists of 16 residues. Germline CDR1 and CDR2: SGHRS and YFSETQ. In nucleotides, the CDR3 is TGCGCCAGCAGCTTGGGGTCGACGGTGGGCGCAGATACGCAGTATTTT. Its protein product is CASSLGSTVGADTQYF.